One and the same sample provided the 31 T cell receptor beta chains below, sequenced in a study of blood T cell repertoires in COVID-19. Assay: immunoSEQ multiplex PCR; the TCRdb copy retains only in-frame clones and omits some. The sample lists fewer than 300,000 clones, 84% occurring once. Sequenced sample: peripheral blood. The receptors were sampled from a human donor in a cohort sampled during active COVID-19.

This clone was picked up a small number of times. The rearrangement uses TRBV12-3 or TRBV12-4 and TRBJ2-1, with TRBD1 matching over 8 bases. After removal of 5 bases from V and 5 bases from J, the junction contained 2 bases not matched to a gene. The CDR3 totals 13 residues. CDR3 nucleotides: TGTGCCAGCAGTCGACAGGGGCACAATGAGCAGTTCTTC. It specifies CASSRQGHNEQFF.

The chain links TRBV27 to TRBJ2-3; TRBD2 matches at 12 bases. The CDR3 length is 17 residues. Germline CDR1 and CDR2: MNHEY and SMNVEV (reference sequence). With 6 bases clipped from V and 4 bases from J, the junction kept 11 bases outside the gene matches. DNA of the CDR3: TGTGCCAGCAGCCTCAGGGGTCTAGCGGGAGGGCCAGATACGCAGTATTTT. Its protein product is CASSLRGLAGGPDTQYF.

The V gene is TRBV6-5, the J gene TRBJ1-1; TRBD1 aligns across 8 bases. CDR1 and CDR2 (germline): MNHEY, SVGAGI. Trimming cost V 5 bases and J 8 bases; bases outside gene matches: 7. The CDR3 totals 13 residues. The DNA for the CDR3 is TGTGCCAGCAGTACAGGACAGGGCCTAGAAGCTTTCTTT. It translates to CASSTGQGLEAFF.

The chain couples TRBV7-3 to TRBJ2-1; 7 nucleotides agree with TRBD2. This CDR3 contains 14 residues. Germline V gene data show CDR1 as SGHTA and CDR2 as FQGTGA. V was pared by 3 bases and J by 6 bases, with 5 bases of the junction left unmatched. The CDR3 loop reads CASSFRRESNEQFF. The DNA of the CDR3 is TGTGCCAGCAGCTTTAGGCGGGAGTCCAATGAGCAGTTCTTC.

Worth noting for this clone: The same CDR3 also results from other DNA sequences found in this sample. V is TRBV6-5 and J is TRBJ2-7; D is uncertain. Trimming cost V 0 bases and J 1 base, with 10 bases left between them. Germline V CDR1 and CDR2: MNHEY, SVGAGI. The CDR3 spans 15 residues. The CDR3 here is CASSYSAGSSYEQYF. The CDR3, as DNA: TGTGCCAGCAGTTACTCCGCAGGCTCATCCTACGAGCAGTACTTC.

The count of this clone is one. This chain links TRBV5-4 with TRBJ2-3, with 9 bases identical to TRBD2. This CDR3 contains 15 residues. The J segment lost 1 base and the V segment lost 10 bases, leaving 10 bases of the junction unmatched. Germline CDR1 and CDR2: SGHNT and YYREEE (reference sequence). CDR3: CAYLRGGGGTDTQYF. CDR3 DNA sequence: TGTGCCTATCTGCGCGGCGGGGGGGGCACAGATACGCAGTATTTT.

This clone was detected a few times. The chain recombines TRBV18 with TRBJ1-2; the D is unclear. The CDR3 loop spans 16 amino acids. The germline CDR1 and CDR2 sequences are KGHSH and LQKENI. Trimming removed 6 bases from V and 0 bases from J, with 17 bases in between. Here the CDR3 DNA reads TGTGCCAGCTCCCCTACGCGGGGAATCGCTAACTATGGCTACACCTTC. This sequence encodes CASSPTRGIANYGYTF.

This clone was seen only a few times. J is TRBJ2-2 and V is TRBV7-9; possibly TRBD1 for D (6 bases). The CDR3 length is 16 residues. Germline CDR1 reads SEHNR; CDR2 reads FQNEAQ (reference sequence). Deletions cut 5 bases from V and 2 bases from J, with 15 bases between. CDR3 nucleotide sequence: TGTGCCAGCAGCACGGACAGAAAACTAAACACCGGGGAGCTGTTTTTT. As protein: CASSTDRKLNTGELFF.

The genes are TRBV10-1 and TRBJ1-6; D is unclear. Germline CDR1 is WNHNN and CDR2 is SYGVQD (reference sequence). The V gene lost 4 bases and the J gene lost 9 bases, with 13 bases spanning the gap. The length of the CDR3 is 14 residues. The CDR3 bases are TGCGCCAGCAGTGTTGACCCGACACGTTCACCCCTCCACTTT. Protein: CASSVDPTRSPLHF.

The chain uses TRBV6-5 and TRBJ2-1, with TRBD2 identical over 12 bases. V lost 2 bases to trimming and J lost 6 bases; unmatched junction nucleotides: 5. This CDR3 comprises 16 residues. Looked up from germline, CDR1 is MNHEY and CDR2 is SVGAGI. The CDR3 here is CASSYRASGRGNEQFF. For the CDR3, the DNA is TGTGCCAGCAGTTACCGGGCTAGCGGGAGGGGCAATGAGCAGTTCTTC.

This clone has ten or more counts. V usage is TRBV19 and J usage is TRBJ1-2; D is unresolved. V lost 4 bases and J lost 7, with 22 bases in between. The CDR3 covers 16 residues. Germline V CDR1 and CDR2: LNHDA, SQIVND (reference sequence). The CDR3 region is CASSTRDASLTRGYTF. CDR3 nucleotide sequence: TGTGCCAGTAGTACCCGGGATGCGTCCCTTACGCGTGGCTACACCTTC.

This chain links TRBV5-5 with TRBJ1-2; no firm D call. Germline-derived CDR1 and CDR2 are SGHKS and YYEKEE (reference sequence). Trimming cost V 0 bases and J 0 bases, with 9 bases left between them. The CDR3 is 15 amino acids. As DNA, the CDR3 is TGTGCCAGCAGCTTGGAGTCTACTGCTAACTATGGCTACACCTTC. This sequence encodes CASSLESTANYGYTF. Filled out from reference TRBV5-5 and TRBJ1-2, the complete variable domain reads DAGVTQSPTHLIKTRGQQVTLRCSPISGHKSVSWYQQVLGQGPQFIFQYYEKEERGRGNFPDRFSARQFPNYSSELNVNALLLGDSALYLCASSLESTANYGYTFGSGTRLTVV.

The J gene is TRBJ2-7, the V gene TRBV19, with D possibly matching TRBD1 (5 bases). Trimming pared 4 bases from V and 6 bases from J, leaving 16 bases between. Germline V CDR1 and CDR2: LNHDA, SQIVND (reference sequence). The CDR3 consists of 14 residues. CDR3 sequence reads: CASSRAGRSFEQYF. The CDR3 nucleotides are TGTGCCAGTAGTAGGGCAGGGCGGTCGTTCGAGCAGTACTTC.

This chain uses TRBV3-1 (or the pseudogene TRBV3-2) with TRBJ2-5; TRBD1 matches 7 bases. Germline CDR1 LGHDT, CDR2 YNNKEL (reference sequence). The CDR3 sequence is 17 residues long. Trimming took 1 base from V and 1 from J; bases not matched to a gene: 9. For the CDR3, the DNA is TGTGCCAGCAGCCAAGGATTTCGGGGACAGATCCAAGAGACCCAGTACTTC. Translation gives CASSQGFRGQIQETQYF.

This clone was seen once. J is TRBJ1-5 and V is TRBV19; the D gene is possibly TRBD1 (5 bases). This CDR3 has 12 residues. Germline CDR1 and CDR2: LNHDA and SQIVND (reference sequence). The V end was cut by 6 bases, the J end by 4 bases, with 7 bases between. CDR3 loop: CASRGGNQPQHF. The CDR3 DNA reads TGTGCCAGTAGGGGGGGTAATCAGCCCCAGCATTTT.

The chain couples TRBV28 to TRBJ2-7; 9 nucleotides align to TRBD2. Trimming cost V 6 bases and J 6 bases; bases outside gene matches: 6. The CDR3 covers 13 residues. Germline CDR1 reads MDHEN; CDR2 reads SYDVKM. CDR3 DNA sequence: TGTGCCAGCAGGCGAGGACTAGCGTCCGAGCAGTACTTC. This gives the protein CASRRGLASEQYF. Full variable domain (outside the CDR3, taken from reference TRBV28 and TRBJ2-7): DVKVTQSSRYLVKRTGEKVFLECVQDMDHENMFWYRQDPGLGLRLIYFSYDVKMKEKGDIPEGYSVSREKKERFSLILESASTNQTSMYLCASRRGLASEQYFGPGTRLTVT.

This clone has only one observation. The chain joins TRBV3-1 (or the pseudogene TRBV3-2) to TRBJ1-2, with D possibly matching TRBD1 (6 bases). Germline CDR1 and CDR2: LGHDT and YNNKEL (reference sequence). The CDR3 consists of 12 residues. Trimming removed 6 bases at V and 10 bases at J, with 15 bases between. The CDR3 sequence is CASRQGGRNYTF. The CDR3 DNA reads as TGTGCCAGCAGACAGGGTGGACGGAACTACACCTTC.

This chain connects TRBV10-3 to TRBJ1-2; 7 positions agree with TRBD1. CDR3 length equals 15 residues. V lost 0 bases to trimming and J lost 4 bases; unmatched junction nucleotides: 5. CDR1 and CDR2 from the germline V gene are ENHRY and SYGVKD. This chain's CDR3 is CAISESKTGPYGYTF. Here the CDR3 DNA reads TGTGCCATCAGTGAGTCGAAGACAGGGCCCTATGGCTACACCTTC.

The chain has TRBV28 and TRBJ1-3; no definite D call. Germline CDR1 is MDHEN and CDR2 is SYDVKM. V lost 6 bases and J 2 bases, leaving 26 bases between the germline ends. The CDR3 extends over 19 amino acids. The CDR3 bases are TGTGCCAGCAGACCTCGGGGAAGTACCCCTAAAAGGACTGGAAACACCATATATTTT. Amino acids: CASRPRGSTPKRTGNTIYF.

CDR3 coding DNA: TGCGCCAGCAGCCTAGAGGCGGGGGTATCCGGGGAGCTGTTTTTT. It translates to CASSLEAGVSGELFF. The V call is TRBV4-3, the J call TRBJ2-2, with TRBD2 matching over 7 bases. J lost 6 bases, V lost 4 bases, and 8 bases had no gene match. The CDR3 consists of 15 residues. The germline gives CDR1 LGHNA, CDR2 YSLEER.

The chain has TRBV19 and TRBJ2-2; 9 bases are a match to TRBD2. CDR3 length: 16 amino acids. Trimming cost V 3 bases and J 3 bases; bases outside gene matches: 5. Germline CDR1 is LNHDA and CDR2 is SQIVND (reference sequence). The CDR3 DNA reads as TGTGCCAGTAGTATGGCTAGCGGGGTTTACACCGGGGAGCTGTTTTTT. The encoded protein is CASSMASGVYTGELFF.

The chain has TRBV9 and TRBJ2-5; 8 positions agree with TRBD2. The length of the CDR3 is 15 residues. Trimming at V came to 4 bases and at J to 5 bases, leaving 10 bases not matched to a gene. Germline lookup yields CDR1 SGDLS and CDR2 YYNGEE. In nucleotides, the CDR3 is TGTGCCAGCAGCCCTACGACTAGCGTACCTGAGACCCAGTACTTC. It is translated as CASSPTTSVPETQYF.

The chain employs TRBV5-1 and TRBJ2-1, with 11 bases that match TRBD2. Germline trimming cut 4 bases from V and 6 bases from J; bases unmatched to any gene: 6. CDR3 length equals 15 residues. Germline values: CDR1 SGHRS, CDR2 YFSETQ. The CDR3 DNA is TGCGCCAGCAGCACCGGGACTAGCGGAATCAATGAGCAGTTCTTC. This gives the protein CASSTGTSGINEQFF. Drawing the rest from reference TRBV5-1 and TRBJ2-1, the complete variable domain is KAGVTQTPRYLIKTRGQQVTLSCSPISGHRSVSWYQQTPGQGLQFLFEYFSETQRNKGNFPGRFSGRQFSNSRSEMNVSTLELGDSALYLCASSTGTSGINEQFFGPGTRLTVL.

This chain connects TRBV11-2 to TRBJ2-6; TRBD1 matches 7 bases. The CDR3 is 18 residues long. The V gene end was trimmed by 3 bases and the J gene end by 0 bases; junction bases not matched to a gene: 8. The germline V gene has CDR1 SGHAT and CDR2 FQNNGV. The CDR3 sequence: CASSFRDRRSSGANVLTF. CDR3 bases: TGTGCCAGCAGCTTTAGGGACAGAAGGTCCTCTGGGGCCAACGTCCTGACTTTC.

The V call is TRBV28, the J call TRBJ2-7; D is unresolved. CDR3 size: 13 residues. The germline V gene encodes CDR1 MDHEN and CDR2 SYDVKM. V lost 2 bases and J lost 3, with 8 bases in between. The CDR3 spells CASSLEPGYEQYF. CDR3 coding DNA: TGTGCCAGCAGTTTAGAACCGGGCTACGAGCAGTACTTC.

The chain joins TRBV10-1 to TRBJ2-7, with D perhaps matching TRBD2 (6 bases). The V and J ends lost 0 bases and 2 bases respectively, with 14 bases between them. Germline CDR1 is WNHNN and CDR2 is SYGVQD (reference sequence). This CDR3 is built from 16 residues. CDR3 loop: CASSESKDYPTYEQYF. CDR3 nucleotide sequence: TGCGCCAGCAGTGAGTCGAAGGACTACCCAACCTACGAGCAGTACTTC.

This rearrangement joins TRBV15 to TRBJ2-3; TRBD2 agrees at 7 bases. Germline V gene data show CDR1 as LNHNV and CDR2 as YYDKDF (reference sequence). The CDR3 runs to 15 residues. After removal of 5 bases from V and 2 bases from J, the junction contained 7 bases not matched to a gene. Written as DNA, the CDR3 is TGTGCCACCAGCGCGACTAGCTTACCCACAGATACGCAGTATTTT. This encodes CATSATSLPTDTQYF.

This clone was seen more than once but under ten times. V is TRBV6-2 or TRBV6-3 and J is TRBJ2-7; 7 bases are a match to TRBD1. With 0 bases clipped from V and 3 bases from J, the junction kept 11 bases outside the gene matches. CDR3 size: 17 residues. Germline V gives CDR1 MNHEY, CDR2 SVGEGT. The CDR3 protein is CASSYSRWDSLVYEQYF. CDR3 in DNA: TGTGCCAGCAGTTACTCGCGTTGGGACAGCTTAGTCTACGAGCAGTACTTC.

The chain's CDR3 is CASSPNLRRANYGYTF. CDR3 DNA sequence: TGTGCCAGCTCACCGAATCTCCGGAGAGCTAACTATGGCTACACCTTC. The rearrangement links TRBV18 to TRBJ1-2; D gene ambiguous. The V end lost 3 bases, the J end lost 0 bases, and 14 bases lay between the germline ends. The CDR3 spans 16 residues. Looked up from germline, CDR1 is KGHSH and CDR2 is LQKENI.

This chain links TRBV6-2 or TRBV6-3 with TRBJ2-7; TRBD2 matches 15 bases. The trim removed 6 bases at V and 6 bases at J, leaving 9 bases unmatched. Germline V lookup: CDR1 MNHEY, CDR2 SVGEGT. The CDR3 consists of 16 residues. CDR3: CASSIIPGLAGGEQYF. CDR3 in DNA: TGTGCCAGCAGCATAATTCCGGGACTAGCGGGAGGCGAGCAGTACTTC.

This clone was seen a handful of times. The chain recombines TRBV19 with TRBJ1-1; 7 bases are shared with TRBD1. The germline V gene encodes CDR1 LNHDA and CDR2 SQIVND (reference sequence). The CDR3 runs 14 residues. V shed 7 bases, J shed 1 base, and the junction held 6 bases outside the gene matches. The CDR3 sequence: CASTEQGTNTEAFF. CDR3 in DNA: TGTGCCAGTACTGAACAGGGGACGAACACTGAAGCTTTCTTT.